This TCR beta chain was obtained from a study of blood T cell repertoires in COVID-19. About the study: Italy, Spain and the United States were the sources of the convalescent and acute COVID-19 samples.

Trimming left V 7 bases short and J 0 bases short, with 12 bases between. CDR1 is LNHDA and CDR2 is SQIVND in the germline V gene (reference sequence). The CDR3 loop spans 15 amino acids. In the original processing: Amplified reference gene primers provided the basis for estimating nucleated cell counts. Produced via immunoSEQ multiplex PCR; TCRdb's table is partial and in-frame only. V, J and clone size were drawn from that table, and D and trimming were deduced from the DNA. The sample holds about 200,000 clones, around 85% seen once. Sequencing was done on a sample of peripheral blood. V gene TRBV19 combines with J gene TRBJ1-4, with D perhaps matching TRBD1 (5 bases). The TCR was taken from an older woman with acute or convalescent COVID-19. In DNA, the CDR3 is TGTGCCAGTACGGCCGGGGGGGCAACTAATGAAAAACTGTTTTTT. Its translation is CASTAGGATNEKLFF.